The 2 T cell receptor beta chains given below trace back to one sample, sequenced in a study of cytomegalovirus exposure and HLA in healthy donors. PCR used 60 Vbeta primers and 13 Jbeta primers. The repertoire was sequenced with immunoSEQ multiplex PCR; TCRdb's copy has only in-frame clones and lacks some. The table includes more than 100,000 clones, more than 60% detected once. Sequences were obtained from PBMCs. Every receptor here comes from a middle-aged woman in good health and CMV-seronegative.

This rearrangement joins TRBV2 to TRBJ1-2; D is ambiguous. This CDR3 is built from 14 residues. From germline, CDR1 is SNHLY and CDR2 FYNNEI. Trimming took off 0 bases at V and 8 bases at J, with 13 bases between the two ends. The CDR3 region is CASSEASSATGYTF. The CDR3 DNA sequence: TGTGCCAGCAGTGAAGCGTCGAGCGCTACCGGCTACACCTTC. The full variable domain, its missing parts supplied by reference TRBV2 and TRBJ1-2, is EPEVTQTPSHQVTQMGQEVILRCVPISNHLYFYWYRQILGQKVEFLVSFYNNEISEKSEIFDDQFSVERPDGSNFTLKIRSTKLEDSAMYFCASSEASSATGYTFGSGTRLTVV.

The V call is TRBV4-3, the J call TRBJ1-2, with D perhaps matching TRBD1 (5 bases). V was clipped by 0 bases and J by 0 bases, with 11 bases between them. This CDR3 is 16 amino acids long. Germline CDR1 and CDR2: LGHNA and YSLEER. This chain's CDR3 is CASSQDWTSTNYGYTF. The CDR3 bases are TGCGCCAGCAGCCAAGACTGGACATCGACTAACTATGGCTACACCTTC.